These 15 T cell receptor beta chains came from one sample sequenced in a study of blood T cell repertoires in COVID-19. Clones were sequenced by immunoSEQ multiplex PCR, and TCRdb holds only the in-frame ones, with some missing. The sample consists of roughly 74,000 clones, roughly 90% of them appearing once. The sequenced sample consisted of PBMCs or T cells enriched from blood (not recorded which). The receptors were sampled from a woman in her 50s with acute COVID-19.

The chain joins TRBV7-6 to TRBJ2-2; D ambiguous. V lost 0 bases, J lost 10 bases, and 12 bases lay in between. Germline V gene sequence: CDR1 SGHVS, CDR2 FNYEAQ. CDR3 size: 14 residues. The CDR3 sequence is CASSLAVESEELFF. As DNA, the CDR3 is TGTGCCAGCAGCTTAGCGGTTGAGTCCGAGGAGCTGTTTTTT.

This clone was observed once. The rearrangement uses TRBV5-4 and TRBJ1-6; 8 bases map to TRBD1. Germline V lookup: CDR1 SGHNT, CDR2 YYREEE (reference sequence). The V and J ends lost 4 bases and 5 bases, in that order; junction bases with no gene match: 8. The CDR3 totals 16 residues. The CDR3 reads CASSPDRGDDNSPLHF. CDR3 coding DNA: TGTGCCAGCAGCCCAGACAGGGGTGACGATAATTCACCCCTCCACTTT.

There are a few counts of this clone. V is TRBV4-2 and J is TRBJ1-2; 7 nucleotides align to TRBD1. The V gene's germline CDR1 is LGHNA and CDR2 YNFKEQ. The J segment lost 6 bases and the V segment lost 2 bases, leaving 12 bases of the junction unmatched. There are 16 residues in the CDR3. The DNA for the CDR3 is TGTGCCAGCAGCCAACCCGGACAGGAAGAGGTAAATGGCTACACCTTC. It is translated as CASSQPGQEEVNGYTF.

This chain uses TRBV19 with TRBJ1-5, with D perhaps matching TRBD1 (5 bases). Germline loops: CDR1 LNHDA, CDR2 SQIVND (reference sequence). The V gene lost 4 bases and the J gene lost 4 bases, with 8 bases spanning the gap. The CDR3 is 13 amino acids. CDR3: CASSRGVNQPQHF. The CDR3 coding sequence is TGTGCCAGTAGTAGGGGGGTTAATCAGCCCCAGCATTTT.

The chain joins TRBV10-1 to TRBJ2-7, with 9 bases matching TRBD1. The V segment lost 3 bases and the J segment 5 bases; nucleotides outside the gene matches: 8. Germline lookup yields CDR1 WNHNN and CDR2 SYGVQD (reference sequence). The CDR3 covers 15 residues. CDR3 protein: CASSDIGQGTDEQYF. For the CDR3, the DNA is TGCGCCAGCAGTGATATCGGACAGGGGACGGACGAGCAGTACTTC.

The chain uses TRBV19 and TRBJ2-7, with 11 bases aligning to TRBD1. This CDR3 spans 16 amino acids. Looked up from germline, CDR1 is LNHDA and CDR2 is SQIVND (reference sequence). Unmatched junction bases numbered 9, after V lost 3 bases and J lost 5 bases. The CDR3 loop reads CASSMVGTGGRHEQYF. CDR3 coding DNA: TGTGCCAGTAGTATGGTAGGGACAGGGGGAAGGCACGAGCAGTACTTC.

The V gene is TRBV6-5, the J gene TRBJ2-5, with 9 nucleotides matching TRBD2. V shed 0 bases and J 4 bases; nucleotides not matched to a gene: 6. CDR3 length equals 16 residues. Germline V gene lookup returns CDR1 MNHEY and CDR2 SVGAGI. CDR3 amino acids: CASSYSMAGGRETQYF. As DNA, the CDR3 is TGTGCCAGCAGTTACTCGATGGCGGGAGGGCGAGAGACCCAGTACTTC.

The chain uses TRBV19 and TRBJ2-1, with no clear D. CDR1 is LNHDA and CDR2 is SQIVND in the germline V gene (reference sequence). V lost 1 base, J lost 0 bases, and 13 bases lay in between. The CDR3 runs 17 residues. The CDR3 nucleotides are TGTGCCAGTAGTATAGGTTCGCGGTTAAGCTCCTACAATGAGCAGTTCTTC. Amino acid sequence: CASSIGSRLSSYNEQFF.

CDR3 protein: CASSGGTSGEQYF. Written as DNA, the CDR3 is TGCGCCAGCAGCGGCGGGACTAGCGGCGAGCAGTACTTC. This chain joins TRBV5-1 and TRBJ2-7, with 11 bases fitting TRBD2. CDR1 is SGHRS, CDR2 YFSETQ, per germline. V was pared by 4 bases and J by 6 bases, with 3 bases of the junction left unmatched. The CDR3 runs to 13 residues.

The gene calls are TRBV11-2 and TRBJ1-6; the match to TRBD1 covers 11 bases. The length of the CDR3 is 16 residues. Germline-derived CDR1 and CDR2 are SGHAT and FQNNGV. With 5 bases clipped from V and 10 bases from J, the junction kept 10 bases outside the gene matches. In DNA, the CDR3 is TGTGCCAGCAGCAGTACCGGGACAGGGGGAGAGTCACCCCTCCACTTT. Protein: CASSSTGTGGESPLHF.

The table lists this clone with a count of one. The chain uses TRBV29-1 and TRBJ2-1; TRBD1 agrees at 8 bases. The CDR3 totals 20 residues. CDR1 and CDR2 (germline): SQVTM, ANQGSEA. V gave up 7 bases and J gave up 1 base; unmatched junction bases: 24. CDR3 coding DNA: TGCAGCGCCGGGTCCGCGTCAGGGGGCGCATTAATATCATCCTACAATGAGCAGTTCTTC. Translation gives CSAGSASGGALISSYNEQFF.

This clone has only a few counts. This chain links TRBV5-4 with TRBJ2-7, with 9 positions matching TRBD2. The germline V gene encodes CDR1 SGHNT and CDR2 YYREEE (reference sequence). With 5 bases clipped from V and 2 bases from J, the junction kept 8 bases outside the gene matches. This CDR3 region has 15 residues. Written as DNA, the CDR3 is TGTGCCAGCAGGGGCGGTCTAGCGGGAACCTACGAGCAGTACTTC. This encodes CASRGGLAGTYEQYF.

This chain links TRBV2 with TRBJ2-1; TRBD2 agrees at 10 bases. Germline V gene sequence: CDR1 SNHLY, CDR2 FYNNEI. After removal of 6 bases from V and 2 bases from J, the junction contained 7 bases not matched to a gene. The CDR3 loop spans 16 amino acids. The CDR3 DNA reads TGTGCCAGCAGGGGACTAGCGTATTCCCCCTACAATGAGCAGTTCTTC. Translation gives CASRGLAYSPYNEQFF.

This clone was recorded at least ten times. The chain employs TRBV3-1 (or the pseudogene TRBV3-2) and TRBJ1-2; D possibly corresponds to TRBD1 (5 bases). Trimming pared 1 base from V and 6 bases from J, leaving 12 bases between. Germline loops: CDR1 LGHDT, CDR2 YNNKEL (reference sequence). The CDR3 has 14 amino acids. This CDR3 is CASSQARGGDGYTF. As DNA, the CDR3 is TGTGCCAGCAGCCAAGCTAGGGGCGGGGATGGCTACACCTTC.

The chain is built from TRBV30 and TRBJ2-2; 7 nucleotides align to TRBD1. The J segment lost 3 bases and the V segment lost 8 bases, leaving 6 bases of the junction unmatched. The CDR3 is 13 residues long. Germline V gives CDR1 GTSNPN, CDR2 SVGIG (reference sequence). The CDR3 DNA reads TGTGCCAGAAGACAGGGAGACACCGGGGAGCTGTTTTTT. Amino acids: CARRQGDTGELFF.